This paragraph reports one TCR beta chain. With V trimmed by 0 bases and J by 3 bases, 2 bases remained unmatched. The length of the CDR3 is 15 residues. Per germline, CDR1 SGHRS and CDR2 YFSETQ. The record originates from a study of shared T cell receptors in the human thymus. Measured with immunoSEQ multiplex PCR; TCRdb has only the in-frame clones, and not every one. Among 500,000 to 750,000 clones, 85% to 90% were seen once, and the ten largest hold over 0.008%. Separately, the same data were catalogued under a study of human thymus T cells.

Source material: thymocytes. The receptor was derived from a boy younger than two with a congenital heart defect. V gene TRBV5-1 combines with J gene TRBJ2-2; 7 bases are a match to TRBD1. CDR3 nucleotides: TGCGCCAGCAGCTTGGGGACAGGCGACACCGGGGAGCTGTTTTTT. Its protein product is CASSLGTGDTGELFF.